This is a list of T cell receptor beta chains from one sample in a study of blood T cell repertoires in COVID-19. Profiled with immunoSEQ multiplex PCR; TCRdb holds only in-frame clones, not every one. The sample consists of some 100,000 clones, approximately 85% of them appearing once. The sequencing sample was made of peripheral blood. Every receptor here comes from a woman aged 55-69 years with acute or convalescent COVID-19. Both conserved end residues are part of each CDR3. A D gene is named only where the DNA matches it firmly. Clone size is stated in some rows and not others, as once, few, many or a class when expanded.

clone_size: NA; j_call: TRBJ2-1; v_call: TRBV7-9; d_call: TRBD2; cdr3_aa: CASSRAGSSYNEQFF; cdr3_nt: TGTGCCAGCAGCCGAGCGGGGAGCTCCTACAATGAGCAGTTCTTC
clone_size: NA; j_call: TRBJ1-2; v_call: TRBV12-3/TRBV12-4; d_call: NA; cdr3_aa: CASSFDSNYGYTF; cdr3_nt: TGTGCCAGCAGTTTTGACTCTAACTATGGCTACACCTTC
clone_size: few; j_call: TRBJ1-6; v_call: TRBV3-1/TRBV3-2; d_call: NA; cdr3_aa: CASSPRGGGNSPLHF; cdr3_nt: TGTGCCAGCAGCCCAAGGGGAGGCGGTAATTCACCCCTCCACTTT
clone_size: once; j_call: TRBJ1-1; v_call: TRBV29-1; d_call: NA; cdr3_aa: CSGGRAGTEAFF; cdr3_nt: TGCAGCGGCGGACGGGCGGGCACTGAAGCTTTCTTT
clone_size: NA; j_call: TRBJ2-5; v_call: TRBV15; d_call: NA; cdr3_aa: CATSRDKHRGETQYF; cdr3_nt: TGTGCCACCAGCAGAGATAAACACCGCGGGGAGACCCAGTACTTC
clone_size: NA; j_call: TRBJ1-5; v_call: TRBV28; d_call: NA; cdr3_aa: CASSPPGTASPNQPQHF; cdr3_nt: TGTGCCAGCAGCCCTCCCGGAACAGCCTCACCTAATCAGCCCCAGCATTTT
clone_size: NA; j_call: TRBJ2-3; v_call: TRBV24-1; d_call: TRBD2; cdr3_aa: CATSGHRLATDTQYF; cdr3_nt: TGTGCCACCAGTGGCCACAGACTAGCTACCGATACGCAGTATTTT
clone_size: NA; j_call: TRBJ2-7; v_call: TRBV7-8; d_call: NA; cdr3_aa: CASRKRGPYEQYF; cdr3_nt: TGTGCCAGCCGGAAAAGGGGCCCCTACGAGCAGTACTTC
clone_size: NA; j_call: TRBJ2-5; v_call: TRBV18; d_call: NA; cdr3_aa: CASSPVAANYQETQYF; cdr3_nt: TGTGCCAGCTCACCGGTAGCAGCAAACTACCAAGAGACCCAGTACTTC
clone_size: NA; j_call: TRBJ1-5; v_call: TRBV28; d_call: NA; cdr3_aa: CASTLGGALNQPQHF; cdr3_nt: TGTGCCAGCACCCTGGGAGGGGCCCTCAATCAGCCCCAGCATTTT